One TCR beta chain is described in this entry. Deletions cut 5 bases from V and 7 bases from J, with 9 bases between. Per the germline V gene, CDR1 is SGHTA and CDR2 is FQGNSA. CDR3 size: 11 residues. The data derive from a study of blood T cell repertoires in COVID-19. The overall study: Sources were T cells, B-cell-depleted T cells, or PBMCs; the material itself was cDNA or gDNA.

The authors' processing: Reference gene primer amplification gave estimated nucleated cell counts. The assay was immunoSEQ multiplex PCR, and TCRdb's table has in-frame clones only and misses some. V and J calls and clone size are as listed in that table; D and trimming were resolved from the DNA. The sample contains a few hundred thousand clones, more than 70% of which appear only once. The TCR originated in a woman in her 30s with COVID-19, enrolled during active disease. The chain recombines TRBV7-2 with TRBJ2-7; D is unresolved. The sequenced material came from peripheral blood. In nucleotides, the CDR3 is TGTGCCAGCAGCCCAACCGGGGAGCAGTACTTC. Protein: CASSPTGEQYF. Looking up the rest from reference TRBV7-2 and TRBJ2-7 gives the full variable domain: GAGVSQSPSNKVTEKGKDVELRCDPISGHTALYWYRQSLGQGLEFLIYFQGNSAPDKSGLPSDRFSAERTGGSVSTLTIQRTQQEDSAVYLCASSPTGEQYFGPGTRLTVT.